Below, 27 T cell receptor beta chains from the same sample are listed, as sequenced in a study of blood T cell repertoires in COVID-19. Libraries were prepared by immunoSEQ multiplex PCR; TCRdb keeps only in-frame clonotypes and omits some of them. The sample includes about 320,000 clones, more than 75% of them seen just once. The specimen sequenced was peripheral blood. The receptor source for this set is a woman in her fifties or sixties with acute or convalescent COVID-19.

The V call is TRBV27, the J call TRBJ2-7, with 8 nucleotides matching TRBD1. The CDR3 extends over 15 amino acids. With V trimmed by 5 bases and J by 2 bases, 8 bases remained unmatched. Germline V gives CDR1 MNHEY, CDR2 SMNVEV (reference sequence). The CDR3 is CASSPPGQETYEQYF. The CDR3 DNA follows: TGTGCCAGCAGTCCTCCGGGACAGGAGACCTACGAGCAGTACTTC.

The chain couples TRBV28 to TRBJ1-3; D is possibly TRBD1 (6 bases). V shed 4 bases and J shed 4 bases, with 14 bases lying between them. Germline CDR1 is MDHEN and CDR2 is SYDVKM. The CDR3 is 15 amino acids. CDR3 region: CASSSSGVVGNTIYF. CDR3 coding DNA: TGTGCCAGCAGTTCTTCAGGGGTGGTCGGAAACACCATATATTTT. Filled out from reference TRBV28 and TRBJ1-3, the complete variable domain reads DVKVTQSSRYLVKRTGEKVFLECVQDMDHENMFWYRQDPGLGLRLIYFSYDVKMKEKGDIPEGYSVSREKKERFSLILESASTNQTSMYLCASSSSGVVGNTIYFGEGSWLTVV.

The gene calls are TRBV12-3 or TRBV12-4 and TRBJ2-5; D is possibly TRBD1 (6 bases). V lost 4 bases and J 4 bases, leaving 10 bases between the germline ends. The CDR3 is made up of 13 amino acids. CDR3 sequence: CASSSQGGETQYF. The CDR3 nucleotides are TGTGCCAGCAGTTCACAGGGTGGAGAGACCCAGTACTTC.

J is TRBJ2-3 and V is TRBV5-4; TRBD1 agrees at 8 bases. Germline V gene data show CDR1 as SGHNT and CDR2 as YYREEE (reference sequence). Losses at the gene ends were 0 bases for V and 5 bases for J; bases not matched to a gene: 2. The CDR3 spans 14 residues. DNA of the CDR3: TGTGCCAGCAGCTTGGTAGGGACAGGAGATACGCAGTATTTT. Translation: CASSLVGTGDTQYF.

This clone has only a few counts. This chain links TRBV12-3 or TRBV12-4 with TRBJ2-5, with a possible D match to TRBD1 (5 bases). V lost 3 bases and J lost 1, with 6 bases in between. The CDR3 runs to 13 residues. The CDR3 nucleotides read TGTGCCAGCAGTTTCCAGGGCCAAGAGACCCAGTACTTC. Its translation: CASSFQGQETQYF.

The CDR3 protein is CARSSEVGAPVFRPEAFF. CDR3 nucleotide sequence: TGTGCCAGAAGCTCGGAGGTGGGGGCCCCAGTCTTTCGTCCCGAAGCTTTCTTT. This chain connects TRBV5-3 to TRBJ1-1, with D tentatively TRBD1 (6 bases). Being an ORF, TRBV5-3 has a function that is uncertain. V was cut by 3 bases and J by 8 bases, with 29 bases left in between. CDR3 length: 18 residues.

The chain combines TRBV6-5 with TRBJ2-1; 7 bases are shared with TRBD2. Unmatched junction bases numbered 5, after V lost 8 bases and J lost 4 bases. In germline, CDR1 is MNHEY, CDR2 SVGAGI. The CDR3 length is 13 residues. CDR3 in DNA: TGTGCCAGCGGCGGGAGATTTTACAATGAGCAGTTCTTC. This sequence encodes CASGGRFYNEQFF.

V and J are TRBV29-1 and TRBJ2-7, with TRBD1 as a possible D gene (6 bases). V was shortened by 4 bases and J by 7 bases, with 17 bases between the two germline ends. The germline gives CDR1 SQVTM, CDR2 ANQGSEA. There are 13 residues in the CDR3. As DNA, the CDR3 is TGCAGCGTTGTATTTCATCAGAGGGGGGAGCAGTACTTC. It specifies CSVVFHQRGEQYF.

The chain combines TRBV9 with TRBJ2-1; D is undetermined. Germline V gene lookup returns CDR1 SGDLS and CDR2 YYNGEE. V was shortened by 1 base and J by 5 bases, with 13 bases between the two germline ends. CDR3 length: 15 residues. The DNA of the CDR3 is TGTGCCAGCAGCGTACGAGGTTCTAACGACAATGAGCAGTTCTTC. It encodes CASSVRGSNDNEQFF.

V is TRBV29-1 and J is TRBJ2-1; 7 nucleotides align to TRBD2. Germline CDR1 SQVTM, CDR2 ANQGSEA. Trimming removed 5 bases from V and 6 bases from J; junction bases left unmatched: 10. The CDR3 length is 14 residues. The CDR3 coding sequence is TGCAGCGTTCACCGGGCGGGAGCATCCAATGAGCAGTTCTTC. It encodes CSVHRAGASNEQFF.

This clone was observed a few times. The rearrangement uses TRBV11-1 and TRBJ2-1; 8 nucleotides align to TRBD2. Per germline, CDR1 SGHAT and CDR2 FQDESV (reference sequence). After removal of 5 bases from V and 8 bases from J, the junction contained 5 bases not matched to a gene. This CDR3 has 13 residues. The DNA of the CDR3 is TGTGCCAGCAGCCTCGGACTAGCAGATGAGCAGTTCTTC. As protein: CASSLGLADEQFF.

The chain employs TRBV4-3 and TRBJ1-2, with D perhaps matching TRBD1 (5 bases). Per germline, CDR1 LGHNA and CDR2 YSLEER. The germline V and J ends were trimmed by 3 bases and 2 bases, with 10 bases remaining between them. The CDR3 is 14 amino acids. The CDR3 DNA is TGCGCCAGCAGCCAGGGGCTCGGGAACTATGGCTACACCTTC. Its translation is CASSQGLGNYGYTF.

The chain joins TRBV6-5 to TRBJ2-3; D gene unclear. The CDR3 is 12 residues long. Deletions cut 5 bases from V and 4 bases from J, with 7 bases between. CDR1 MNHEY and CDR2 SVGAGI come from the germline V gene. In DNA, the CDR3 is TGTGCCAGCAGTAAGACACCAGATACGCAGTATTTT. It yields the protein CASSKTPDTQYF.

In its sample, this clone was seen a few times. This chain connects TRBV4-2 to TRBJ2-2; TRBD2 aligns across 7 bases. There are 14 residues in the CDR3. V gave up 6 bases and J gave up 6 bases; unmatched junction bases: 7. CDR1 and CDR2 from the germline V gene are LGHNA and YNFKEQ. The CDR3 is CASSRGGSSGELFF. CDR3 DNA sequence: TGTGCCAGCAGTCGTGGCGGGAGCTCCGGGGAGCTGTTTTTT.

This clone was seen a few times. The CDR3 nucleotides are TGTGCCTGGAGTGTAGAGGTCCTAAACTATGGCTACACCTTC. This sequence encodes CAWSVEVLNYGYTF. The chain joins TRBV30 to TRBJ1-2; D ambiguous. V was shortened by 0 bases and J by 2 bases, with 10 bases between the two germline ends. Germline V lookup: CDR1 GTSNPN, CDR2 SVGIG (reference sequence). CDR3 length equals 14 residues.

This chain joins TRBV11-2 and TRBJ1-1; no reliable D call. The CDR3 covers 13 residues. Germline CDR1 SGHAT, CDR2 FQNNGV. Trimming left V 4 bases short and J 5 bases short, with 11 bases between. The CDR3: CASSSSGGTEAFF. In DNA form, the CDR3 reads TGTGCCAGCAGCTCGTCAGGTGGTACTGAAGCTTTCTTT.

The chain recombines TRBV5-5 with TRBJ2-7; TRBD2 might be the D (6 bases). The germline gives CDR1 SGHKS, CDR2 YYEKEE (reference sequence). The germline V and J ends were trimmed by 2 bases and 0 bases, with 9 bases remaining between them. The CDR3 extends over 14 amino acids. The CDR3 spells CASSFSGSSYEQYF. The CDR3 nucleotides are TGTGCCAGCAGCTTTAGCGGAAGCTCCTACGAGCAGTACTTC.

This clone was found a few times. The J gene is TRBJ2-3, the V gene TRBV7-2, with D tentatively TRBD2 (5 bases). Trimming shortened V by 2 bases and J by 6 bases, and 18 bases separated the two germline ends. CDR1 and CDR2 from the germline V gene are SGHTA and FQGNSA. The CDR3 has 16 residues. The CDR3 DNA is TGTGCCAGCAGCTTAACGGGATGGGATCTGGGCGATACGCAGTATTTT. Translated: CASSLTGWDLGDTQYF.

The gene calls are TRBV24-1 and TRBJ2-1; 10 bases line up with TRBD2. The V gene's germline CDR1 is KGHDR and CDR2 SFDVKD. The CDR3 totals 17 residues. The ends lost 3 bases at V and 6 bases at J; junction bases unmatched: 10. The CDR3 coding sequence is TGTGCCACCAGTGATCCTAGCGGGAGAGGATATGGCAATGAGCAGTTCTTC. Amino acids: CATSDPSGRGYGNEQFF.

The gene calls are TRBV10-3 and TRBJ2-7; D is unclear. The CDR3 is 13 amino acids. With 0 bases removed from V and 4 bases from J, the gap between germline ends came to 7 bases. Germline CDR1 and CDR2: ENHRY and SYGVKD. The DNA for the CDR3 is TGTGCCATCAGTGAGTCGGCGGTTTACGAGCAGTACTTC. Translated: CAISESAVYEQYF.

The J gene is TRBJ2-3, the V gene TRBV24-1; 10 bases match TRBD2. The length of the CDR3 is 16 residues. In germline, CDR1 is KGHDR, CDR2 SFDVKD. V was clipped by 1 base and J by 3 bases; unmatched bases: 3. This CDR3 reads CATSDFASGSTDTQYF. The CDR3 region has the DNA TGTGCCACCAGTGATTTCGCTAGCGGGAGTACAGATACGCAGTATTTT.

The V gene is TRBV4-1, the J gene TRBJ1-1; 7 nucleotides match TRBD1. J gave up 4 bases and V 2 bases, and 7 bases lay outside the gene matches. CDR1 and CDR2 (germline): MGHRA, YSYEKL. The CDR3 has 15 residues. The CDR3 nucleotides read TGCGCCAGCAGCCAAATGAGGCAGGGGGGCACTGAAGCTTTCTTT. It encodes CASSQMRQGGTEAFF.

This sequence joins TRBV28 and TRBJ2-3; 11 bases align to TRBD2. Trimming removed 11 bases from V and 2 bases from J; junction bases left unmatched: 27. This CDR3 is built from 21 residues. CDR1 is MDHEN and CDR2 is SYDVKM in the germline V gene. The CDR3 protein is CASQQRGTRPTSGKNTDTQYF. Here the CDR3 DNA reads TGTGCCTCACAGCAAAGAGGAACCCGCCCGACTAGCGGGAAGAACACAGATACGCAGTATTTT.

The rearrangement uses TRBV15 and TRBJ2-7; 7 positions match TRBD2. Germline-derived CDR1 and CDR2 are LNHNV and YYDKDF (reference sequence). V lost 5 bases and J lost 0; bases outside the gene matches: 10. The CDR3 loop spans 16 amino acids. The CDR3 region has the DNA TGTGCCACCAGCCGTATGGGAGGGGCGGACTCCTACGAGCAGTACTTC. Its translation is CATSRMGGADSYEQYF.

This clone was seen only a few times. The gene calls are TRBV4-3 and TRBJ1-3; D remains unclear. The CDR3 covers 16 residues. V was clipped by 0 bases and J by 1 base, with 10 bases between them. Germline V gene sequence: CDR1 LGHNA, CDR2 YSLEER. CDR3: CASSQEESRSGNTIYF. CDR3 nucleotide sequence: TGCGCCAGCAGCCAAGAAGAATCGCGTTCTGGAAACACCATATATTTT.

J is TRBJ2-2 and V is TRBV6-6; TRBD1 agrees at 12 bases. The CDR3 is made up of 15 amino acids. Germline CDR1 reads MNHNY; CDR2 reads SVGAGI (reference sequence). V dropped 6 bases and J dropped 6; count of bases not matched to a gene: 5. CDR3 coding DNA: TGTGCCAGCAGCTACGGGACAGGGGGCCCCGGGGAGCTGTTTTTT. Translating it yields CASSYGTGGPGELFF.

V usage is TRBV6-5 and J usage is TRBJ2-7; TRBD2 matches 11 bases. The CDR3 contains 15 residues. Germline V gene lookup returns CDR1 MNHEY and CDR2 SVGAGI. V gave up 6 bases and J gave up 5 bases; unmatched junction bases: 9. CDR3 nucleotide sequence: TGTGCCAGCAGAAAACTAGCGGGAGAAATCCACGAGCAGTACTTC. Protein product: CASRKLAGEIHEQYF.